This entry lists 15 T cell receptor beta chains sequenced from one sample in a study of beta chain features in type 1 diabetes. What these receptors recognize is not known. Expressed TCRB transcripts were sequenced because the isolated RNA had all been reverse transcribed beforehand. TCRdb's copy holds only in-frame clones and misses some; the assay was immunoSEQ multiplex PCR. The table shows about 47,000 clones, with roughly 45% occurring only once. Study conclusions and caveats: Significant though moderate, a shortening of TCRB CDR3s appeared in all four CD4+ subsets of Type 1 diabetes patients.

The sequencing sample was made of stem cell memory CD4+ T cells from blood. These TCRs come from a man younger than 45 with type 1 diabetes.

The chain joins TRBV6-6 to TRBJ2-7; 9 bases are a match to TRBD2. With V trimmed by 4 bases and J by 7 bases, 8 bases remained unmatched. The CDR3 sequence is 14 residues long. Germline assignment: CDR1 MNHNY and CDR2 SVGAGI (reference sequence). CDR3 nucleotide sequence: TGTGCCAGCAGTTCGATTAGCGGGAGAGGGGAGCAGTACTTC. The encoded protein is CASSSISGRGEQYF.

The chain combines TRBV2 with TRBJ2-2, with D perhaps TRBD1 (5 bases). The V and J ends lost 8 bases and 5 bases respectively, with 12 bases between them. Germline V gene data show CDR1 as SNHLY and CDR2 as FYNNEI. The CDR3 totals 13 residues. The CDR3 reads CASGQGVTGELFF. CDR3 nucleotides: TGTGCCAGCGGTCAGGGCGTGACCGGGGAGCTGTTTTTT.

The chain uses TRBV27 and TRBJ2-7; 7 positions agree with TRBD2. CDR1 and CDR2 (germline): MNHEY, SMNVEV (reference sequence). This CDR3 region has 15 residues. J lost 2 bases, V lost 6 bases, and 10 bases had no gene match. The CDR3 protein is CASSPRRGGPYEQYF. CDR3 coding DNA: TGTGCCAGCAGCCCCCGCCGGGGAGGGCCCTACGAGCAGTACTTC.

This chain connects TRBV5-4 to TRBJ1-4, with D possibly TRBD1 on 5 matching bases. The CDR3 sequence is 14 residues long. The V gene lost 2 bases and the J gene lost 7 bases, with 12 bases spanning the gap. From germline, CDR1 is SGHNT and CDR2 YYREEE (reference sequence). The CDR3 is CASSLSGVGEKLFF. CDR3 sequence (DNA): TGTGCCAGCAGCTTATCGGGGGTGGGTGAAAAACTGTTTTTT.

A single count supports this clone. The chain is built from TRBV2 and TRBJ2-1, with a tentative D call TRBD1 (6 bases). The CDR3 consists of 13 residues. CDR1 is SNHLY and CDR2 is FYNNEI in the germline V gene. Trimming cost V 8 bases and J 1 base, with 9 bases left between them. DNA for the CDR3: TGTGCCAGCCGACAGGCATCCTACAATGAGCAGTTCTTC. Its translation is CASRQASYNEQFF. Filled out from reference TRBV2 and TRBJ2-1, the complete variable domain reads EPEVTQTPSHQVTQMGQEVILRCVPISNHLYFYWYRQILGQKVEFLVSFYNNEISEKSEIFDDQFSVERPDGSNFTLKIRSTKLEDSAMYFCASRQASYNEQFFGPGTRLTVL.

This clone was counted a few times. The chain links TRBV2 to TRBJ2-1, with TRBD2 as a possible D gene (6 bases). Trimming pared 10 bases from V and 6 bases from J, leaving 19 bases between. The CDR3 consists of 14 residues. CDR1 is SNHLY and CDR2 is FYNNEI in the germline V gene. CDR3 amino acids: CATRAGPPPNEQFF. The CDR3 DNA sequence: TGTGCCACCAGAGCGGGTCCTCCCCCCAATGAGCAGTTCTTC.

The V gene is TRBV2, the J gene TRBJ2-5; 11 positions match TRBD1. The J call may be faulty, since TRBJ2-7 better matches the DNA end. The germline V gene encodes CDR1 SNHLY and CDR2 FYNNEI. The CDR3 is 17 residues long. The CDR3 sequence is CASSSGTGGFSSYEQYF. CDR3 DNA: TGTGCCAGCAGCTCCGGGACAGGGGGTTTCAGCTCCTACGAGCAGTACTTC.

This clone was observed a few times. J is TRBJ2-5 and V is TRBV5-4, with 8 positions matching TRBD1. TRBJ2-7 matches the DNA end more closely, so the J call is doubtful. The CDR3 loop spans 13 amino acids. Germline loops: CDR1 SGHNT, CDR2 YYREEE (reference sequence). The CDR3 protein is CASSIGTGYEQYF. The DNA for the CDR3 is TGTGCCAGCAGCATAGGGACAGGCTACGAGCAGTACTTC.

This chain links TRBV25-1 with TRBJ1-2, with 7 bases that match TRBD1. CDR1 is MGHDK and CDR2 is SYGVNS in the germline V gene. J lost 7 bases, V lost 7 bases, and 6 bases had no gene match. The CDR3 is 12 amino acids. The DNA for the CDR3 is TGTGCCAGCAAGGGGAACAGGGGTGGCTACACCTTC. It codes for CASKGNRGGYTF.

This chain uses TRBV9 with TRBJ2-6; 10 bases are a match to TRBD1. The germline gives CDR1 SGDLS, CDR2 YYNGEE. This CDR3 region has 18 residues. V trimming: 2 bases; J trimming: 0 bases; junction bases outside the gene matches: 5. CDR3 bases: TGTGCCAGCAGCGTGGCCGGGACAGGGGTCTCTGGGGCCAACGTCCTGACTTTC. Encoded protein: CASSVAGTGVSGANVLTF.

This rearrangement joins TRBV9 to TRBJ1-1, with D tentatively TRBD1 (5 bases). Germline V gene lookup returns CDR1 SGDLS and CDR2 YYNGEE. V lost 4 bases and J lost 7, with 17 bases in between. The CDR3 totals 14 residues. The CDR3 is CASSPGGGEDEAFF. The CDR3, as DNA: TGTGCCAGCAGCCCCGGGGGAGGGGAGGATGAAGCTTTCTTT.

In its sample, this clone was seen a few times. The genes are TRBV7-8 and TRBJ2-7; 9 bases are shared with TRBD1. V trimming: 0 bases; J trimming: 2 bases; junction bases outside the gene matches: 2. Germline V gene lookup returns CDR1 SGHVS and CDR2 FQNEAQ. The length of the CDR3 is 15 residues. This CDR3 is CASSLAGTGTYEQYF. The DNA of the CDR3 is TGTGCCAGCAGCTTAGCTGGGACAGGGACCTACGAGCAGTACTTC.

The chain combines TRBV19 with TRBJ2-4; 8 positions agree with TRBD1. Germline CDR1 and CDR2: LNHDA and SQIVND (reference sequence). This CDR3 comprises 16 residues. The J segment lost 8 bases and the V segment lost 5 bases, leaving 14 bases of the junction unmatched. CDR3 protein: CASSAIRTGYTDIQYF. CDR3 sequence (DNA): TGTGCCAGTAGTGCCATCAGGACAGGGTATACGGACATTCAGTACTTC.

The chain links TRBV5-1 to TRBJ2-7; TRBD2 aligns across 10 bases. Germline values: CDR1 SGHRS, CDR2 YFSETQ. There are 14 residues in the CDR3. V lost 5 bases and J lost 3; bases outside the gene matches: 5. CDR3 sequence (DNA): TGCGCCAGCAGGCCTGGACTAGCGGACTACGAGCAGTACTTC. Translating it yields CASRPGLADYEQYF.

The genes are TRBV7-9 and TRBJ2-7; TRBD1 is a possible D gene (5 bases). V lost 2 bases and J lost 7, with 9 bases in between. The germline V gene has CDR1 SEHNR and CDR2 FQNEAQ (reference sequence). This CDR3 spans 12 amino acids. CDR3 amino acids: CASSLRQGEQYF. The CDR3 DNA reads TGTGCCAGCAGCTTAAGGCAGGGAGAGCAGTACTTC.